This T cell receptor beta chain was captured by sequencing in a study of blood T cells in healthy people across ages. Then a second PCR, running roughly 7 to 11 cycles, was carried out with a sample-barcoded 5' primer and a J-beta primer mix. MiXCR, applied by TCRdb to the 5' RACE reads, yields one record per CDR3 protein. The table records hundreds of thousands of distinct CDR3 sequences, 21% of them present only once. The CDR3 length is 15 residues. Looked up from germline, CDR1 is KGHSH and CDR2 is LQKENI. Trimming removed 3 bases from V and 1 base from J, with 13 bases in between. V is TRBV18 and J is TRBJ2-7, with D perhaps TRBD2 (6 bases). The sequencing sample was made of blood. This TCR was recovered from a man in his 70s in good health. Written as DNA, the CDR3 is TGTGCCAGCTCACCTTCCGGGACTGTTTCCTACGAGCAGTACTTC. This sequence encodes CASSPSGTVSYEQYF.